This entry lists 22 T cell receptor beta chains sequenced from one sample in a study of naive and memory T cell subsets. Both TRBC1 and TRBC2 were covered by a beta constant-region primer of two equimolar oligonucleotides. MiXCR, applied by TCRdb to the UMI-ligation and nested PCR reads, yields one record per CDR3 protein. The profile covers over 75,000 distinct CDR3 sequences, with around 13% appearing a single time and over 0.75% taken by the ten largest. The specimen sequenced was central memory CD4+ T cells from blood. The receptors derive from a human donor in good health.

This clonotype occurred a few times. V and J are TRBV7-2 and TRBJ2-1; TRBD1 agrees at 8 bases. CDR3 length: 17 residues. After removal of 0 bases from V and 7 bases from J, the junction contained 11 bases not matched to a gene. Germline CDR1 reads SGHTA; CDR2 reads FQGNSA. CDR3 nucleotide sequence: TGTGCCAGCAGCTTAGCGAGAGGGCAGGGGGCATGGAATGAGCAGTTCTTC. Residues: CASSLARGQGAWNEQFF.

The chain has TRBV20-1 and TRBJ2-1; 9 bases are shared with TRBD2. This CDR3 is built from 16 residues. Trimming took 0 bases from V and 3 from J; bases not matched to a gene: 6. The germline V gene has CDR1 DFQATT and CDR2 SNEGSKA (reference sequence). Here the CDR3 reads CSARDLRLAVYNEQFF. The CDR3 DNA sequence: TGCAGTGCTAGAGATCTGAGACTAGCGGTCTACAATGAGCAGTTCTTC.

This clonotype was detected only a few times. J is TRBJ2-7 and V is TRBV4-1; TRBD1 or TRBD2 may be the D gene (5 bases each). This CDR3 contains 18 residues. Germline V gene lookup returns CDR1 MGHRA and CDR2 YSYEKL. The V end lost 1 base, the J end lost 2 bases, and 21 bases lay between the germline ends. The CDR3 DNA sequence: TGCGCCAGCAGCCAAGGGTGGGGGAGCGGTGTCACCACCTACGAGCAGTACTTC. It encodes CASSQGWGSGVTTYEQYF.

This clonotype is medium-sized (0.01 to 0.1%). This sequence joins TRBV6-5 and TRBJ2-4; a possible D gene is TRBD2 (6 bases). Trimming stripped 2 bases from V and 7 bases from J, with 15 bases between. The length of the CDR3 is 15 residues. Germline CDR1 reads MNHEY; CDR2 reads SVGAGI. The CDR3 DNA reads TGTGCCAGCAGTTACCGACACGGGAGTGGGAACATTCAGTACTTC. This encodes CASSYRHGSGNIQYF.

The table lists this clonotype with many counts. The chain combines TRBV10-3 with TRBJ2-5, with TRBD2 identical over 11 bases. Losses at the gene ends were 6 bases for V and 4 bases for J; bases not matched to a gene: 10. This CDR3 has 16 residues. Germline V CDR1 and CDR2: ENHRY, SYGVKD. The CDR3, as DNA: TGTGCCATCAGGGAGCCCGGCCTAGCGGGAGGAGAGACCCAGTACTTC. Protein: CAIREPGLAGGETQYF.

The gene calls are TRBV29-1 and TRBJ1-2; 11 positions agree with TRBD1. The V and J ends lost 4 bases and 3 bases, in that order; junction bases with no gene match: 1. The CDR3 consists of 13 residues. CDR1 is SQVTM, CDR2 ANQGSEA, per germline. The CDR3 coding sequence is TGCAGCGTTGCGGGACAGGGGGACTATGGCTACACCTTC. This gives the protein CSVAGQGDYGYTF.

This clonotype was seen repeatedly, ten times or more. V is TRBV20-1 and J is TRBJ2-5; TRBD2 aligns across 8 bases. V lost 7 bases, J lost 4 bases, and 11 bases stayed unmatched. This CDR3 is built from 14 residues. The germline V gene encodes CDR1 DFQATT and CDR2 SNEGSKA (reference sequence). The CDR3 sequence is CSVVGGRPGETQYF. CDR3 DNA: TGCAGTGTGGTTGGCGGGAGGCCCGGAGAGACCCAGTACTTC.

This clonotype was counted only a few times. V is TRBV7-2 and J is TRBJ2-5; no clear D gene. Germline-derived CDR1 and CDR2 are SGHTA and FQGNSA. V lost 3 bases and J lost 3, with 11 bases in between. This CDR3 spans 14 amino acids. CDR3 amino acids: CASSFRAPEETQYF. Here the CDR3 DNA reads TGTGCCAGCAGCTTTAGGGCCCCCGAAGAGACCCAGTACTTC.

The chain employs TRBV7-2 and TRBJ1-5, with D hard to call. Trimming stripped 1 base from V and 7 bases from J, with 11 bases between. Germline CDR1 and CDR2: SGHTA and FQGNSA. The CDR3 totals 14 residues. Here the CDR3 DNA reads TGTGCCAGCAGCTTAGACTATGGCGGGCAGCCCCAGCATTTT. Its protein is CASSLDYGGQPQHF.

A few counts support this clonotype. The V and J genes are TRBV10-3 and TRBJ2-7; 7 positions agree with TRBD1. The germline V gene encodes CDR1 ENHRY and CDR2 SYGVKD. CDR3 length equals 14 residues. Losses at the gene ends were 10 bases for V and 3 bases for J; bases not matched to a gene: 12. The CDR3 bases are TGTGCCACGACAGGGCAAACTCGCTTCTACGAGCAGTACTTC. As protein: CATTGQTRFYEQYF.

The V call is TRBV6-1, the J call TRBJ2-5; weak D call: TRBD1 (6 bases). The CDR3 is 13 amino acids. With 5 bases removed from V and 1 base from J, the gap between germline ends came to 8 bases. Germline V CDR1 and CDR2: MNHNS, SASEGT. The CDR3: CASSRDTQETQYF. CDR3 sequence (DNA): TGTGCCAGCAGTCGGGACACCCAAGAGACCCAGTACTTC.

This clonotype has a handful of counts. The chain couples TRBV11-2 to TRBJ2-6; D unresolved. The V gene's germline CDR1 is SGHAT and CDR2 FQNNGV. With 5 bases removed from V and 2 bases from J, the gap between germline ends came to 7 bases. The CDR3 is 14 residues long. The CDR3 DNA reads as TGTGCCAGCAGCCTCCTCCCTGGGGCCAACGTCCTGACTTTC. Translating it yields CASSLLPGANVLTF.

This clonotype was seen ten or more times. The chain is built from TRBV10-3 and TRBJ2-7; D could derive from TRBD1 or TRBD2 (5 bases each). The CDR3 sequence is 16 residues long. Trimming took off 1 base at V and 0 bases at J, with 13 bases between the two ends. Germline-derived CDR1 and CDR2 are ENHRY and SYGVKD. The CDR3 DNA sequence: TGTGCCATCAGTGAGTTCGACAGAGGGGCCTCCTACGAGCAGTACTTC. Translation: CAISEFDRGASYEQYF.

This clonotype showed up many times. This chain joins TRBV18 and TRBJ2-6; no definite D call. Germline CDR1 KGHSH, CDR2 LQKENI. Trimming stripped 0 bases from V and 2 bases from J, with 2 bases between. The CDR3 spans 14 residues. CDR3 region: CASSPPTGANVLTF. CDR3 DNA sequence: TGTGCCAGCTCACCACCGACTGGGGCCAACGTCCTGACTTTC.

Only a few counts were recorded for this clonotype. The CDR3 region is CASSVGPSGDTQYF. DNA of the CDR3: TGTGCCAGCAGCGTAGGCCCCAGCGGAGATACGCAGTATTTT. The chain joins TRBV9 to TRBJ2-3; D is perhaps TRBD2 (5 bases). Germline V CDR1 and CDR2: SGDLS, YYNGEE. There are 14 residues in the CDR3. V gave up 0 bases and J gave up 5 bases, with 10 bases separating them.

This clonotype occurred many times. The J gene is TRBJ2-3, the V gene TRBV7-8; D ambiguous. V dropped 6 bases and J dropped 0 bases, with 13 bases sitting between them. The CDR3 is 15 residues long. Germline-derived CDR1 and CDR2 are SGHVS and FQNEAQ. CDR3 DNA: TGTGCCAGCAGTTCTAGAACAACTAGCACAGATACGCAGTATTTT. Translation gives CASSSRTTSTDTQYF.

The V call is TRBV18, the J call TRBJ2-1; possible D gene TRBD1, 5 bases. The CDR3 contains 16 residues. Trimming stripped 8 bases from V and 1 base from J, with 18 bases between. CDR1 and CDR2 (germline): KGHSH, LQKENI. The CDR3 DNA is TGTGCCAGCACGTTTCAGGGTTCAGTTTCCTACAATGAGCAGTTCTTC. It is translated as CASTFQGSVSYNEQFF.

The J gene is TRBJ2-3, the V gene TRBV5-6; D not resolved. The CDR3 is 13 residues long. The V gene's germline CDR1 is SGHDT and CDR2 YYEEEE. V was shortened by 6 bases and J by 3 bases, with 11 bases between the two germline ends. The CDR3 DNA sequence: TGTGCCAGCATCAAATCTGGAACAGATACGCAGTATTTT. Protein: CASIKSGTDTQYF.

The chain uses TRBV7-7 and TRBJ2-1; possibly TRBD1 for D (5 bases). Germline assignment: CDR1 SSHAT and CDR2 FNYEAQ (reference sequence). The CDR3 totals 13 residues. The V end lost 5 bases, the J end lost 9 bases, and 14 bases lay between the germline ends. CDR3 coding DNA: TGTGCCAGCAGCAGTACCACCCAGGGTGAGCAGTTCTTC. Protein sequence: CASSSTTQGEQFF.

This clonotype was seen ten or more times. The chain combines TRBV12-3 or TRBV12-4 with TRBJ2-2; D gene unclear. V was cut by 0 bases and J by 3 bases, with 8 bases left in between. The CDR3 runs to 15 residues. The CDR3 DNA is TGTGCCAGCAGTTTAGCTGGACGTCACACCGGGGAGCTGTTTTTT. Protein product: CASSLAGRHTGELFF.

This clonotype came up many times. V gene TRBV20-1 combines with J gene TRBJ1-1; D not resolved. The germline V and J ends were trimmed by 5 bases and 1 base, with 14 bases remaining between them. The germline V gene encodes CDR1 DFQATT and CDR2 SNEGSKA (reference sequence). The CDR3 consists of 14 residues. The DNA for the CDR3 is TGCAGTGCTCACCCGCAAAGGACGAACACTGAAGCTTTCTTT. Its protein product is CSAHPQRTNTEAFF.

This clonotype was seen more than once but under ten times. The chain uses TRBV27 and TRBJ2-2; a possible D gene is TRBD2 (5 bases). Germline V CDR1 and CDR2: MNHEY, SMNVEV (reference sequence). This CDR3 has 14 residues. The V end was cut by 5 bases, the J end by 4 bases, with 11 bases between. CDR3 nucleotides: TGTGCCAGCAGTCAACTAGGTCCCACCGGGGAGCTGTTTTTT. This gives the protein CASSQLGPTGELFF.